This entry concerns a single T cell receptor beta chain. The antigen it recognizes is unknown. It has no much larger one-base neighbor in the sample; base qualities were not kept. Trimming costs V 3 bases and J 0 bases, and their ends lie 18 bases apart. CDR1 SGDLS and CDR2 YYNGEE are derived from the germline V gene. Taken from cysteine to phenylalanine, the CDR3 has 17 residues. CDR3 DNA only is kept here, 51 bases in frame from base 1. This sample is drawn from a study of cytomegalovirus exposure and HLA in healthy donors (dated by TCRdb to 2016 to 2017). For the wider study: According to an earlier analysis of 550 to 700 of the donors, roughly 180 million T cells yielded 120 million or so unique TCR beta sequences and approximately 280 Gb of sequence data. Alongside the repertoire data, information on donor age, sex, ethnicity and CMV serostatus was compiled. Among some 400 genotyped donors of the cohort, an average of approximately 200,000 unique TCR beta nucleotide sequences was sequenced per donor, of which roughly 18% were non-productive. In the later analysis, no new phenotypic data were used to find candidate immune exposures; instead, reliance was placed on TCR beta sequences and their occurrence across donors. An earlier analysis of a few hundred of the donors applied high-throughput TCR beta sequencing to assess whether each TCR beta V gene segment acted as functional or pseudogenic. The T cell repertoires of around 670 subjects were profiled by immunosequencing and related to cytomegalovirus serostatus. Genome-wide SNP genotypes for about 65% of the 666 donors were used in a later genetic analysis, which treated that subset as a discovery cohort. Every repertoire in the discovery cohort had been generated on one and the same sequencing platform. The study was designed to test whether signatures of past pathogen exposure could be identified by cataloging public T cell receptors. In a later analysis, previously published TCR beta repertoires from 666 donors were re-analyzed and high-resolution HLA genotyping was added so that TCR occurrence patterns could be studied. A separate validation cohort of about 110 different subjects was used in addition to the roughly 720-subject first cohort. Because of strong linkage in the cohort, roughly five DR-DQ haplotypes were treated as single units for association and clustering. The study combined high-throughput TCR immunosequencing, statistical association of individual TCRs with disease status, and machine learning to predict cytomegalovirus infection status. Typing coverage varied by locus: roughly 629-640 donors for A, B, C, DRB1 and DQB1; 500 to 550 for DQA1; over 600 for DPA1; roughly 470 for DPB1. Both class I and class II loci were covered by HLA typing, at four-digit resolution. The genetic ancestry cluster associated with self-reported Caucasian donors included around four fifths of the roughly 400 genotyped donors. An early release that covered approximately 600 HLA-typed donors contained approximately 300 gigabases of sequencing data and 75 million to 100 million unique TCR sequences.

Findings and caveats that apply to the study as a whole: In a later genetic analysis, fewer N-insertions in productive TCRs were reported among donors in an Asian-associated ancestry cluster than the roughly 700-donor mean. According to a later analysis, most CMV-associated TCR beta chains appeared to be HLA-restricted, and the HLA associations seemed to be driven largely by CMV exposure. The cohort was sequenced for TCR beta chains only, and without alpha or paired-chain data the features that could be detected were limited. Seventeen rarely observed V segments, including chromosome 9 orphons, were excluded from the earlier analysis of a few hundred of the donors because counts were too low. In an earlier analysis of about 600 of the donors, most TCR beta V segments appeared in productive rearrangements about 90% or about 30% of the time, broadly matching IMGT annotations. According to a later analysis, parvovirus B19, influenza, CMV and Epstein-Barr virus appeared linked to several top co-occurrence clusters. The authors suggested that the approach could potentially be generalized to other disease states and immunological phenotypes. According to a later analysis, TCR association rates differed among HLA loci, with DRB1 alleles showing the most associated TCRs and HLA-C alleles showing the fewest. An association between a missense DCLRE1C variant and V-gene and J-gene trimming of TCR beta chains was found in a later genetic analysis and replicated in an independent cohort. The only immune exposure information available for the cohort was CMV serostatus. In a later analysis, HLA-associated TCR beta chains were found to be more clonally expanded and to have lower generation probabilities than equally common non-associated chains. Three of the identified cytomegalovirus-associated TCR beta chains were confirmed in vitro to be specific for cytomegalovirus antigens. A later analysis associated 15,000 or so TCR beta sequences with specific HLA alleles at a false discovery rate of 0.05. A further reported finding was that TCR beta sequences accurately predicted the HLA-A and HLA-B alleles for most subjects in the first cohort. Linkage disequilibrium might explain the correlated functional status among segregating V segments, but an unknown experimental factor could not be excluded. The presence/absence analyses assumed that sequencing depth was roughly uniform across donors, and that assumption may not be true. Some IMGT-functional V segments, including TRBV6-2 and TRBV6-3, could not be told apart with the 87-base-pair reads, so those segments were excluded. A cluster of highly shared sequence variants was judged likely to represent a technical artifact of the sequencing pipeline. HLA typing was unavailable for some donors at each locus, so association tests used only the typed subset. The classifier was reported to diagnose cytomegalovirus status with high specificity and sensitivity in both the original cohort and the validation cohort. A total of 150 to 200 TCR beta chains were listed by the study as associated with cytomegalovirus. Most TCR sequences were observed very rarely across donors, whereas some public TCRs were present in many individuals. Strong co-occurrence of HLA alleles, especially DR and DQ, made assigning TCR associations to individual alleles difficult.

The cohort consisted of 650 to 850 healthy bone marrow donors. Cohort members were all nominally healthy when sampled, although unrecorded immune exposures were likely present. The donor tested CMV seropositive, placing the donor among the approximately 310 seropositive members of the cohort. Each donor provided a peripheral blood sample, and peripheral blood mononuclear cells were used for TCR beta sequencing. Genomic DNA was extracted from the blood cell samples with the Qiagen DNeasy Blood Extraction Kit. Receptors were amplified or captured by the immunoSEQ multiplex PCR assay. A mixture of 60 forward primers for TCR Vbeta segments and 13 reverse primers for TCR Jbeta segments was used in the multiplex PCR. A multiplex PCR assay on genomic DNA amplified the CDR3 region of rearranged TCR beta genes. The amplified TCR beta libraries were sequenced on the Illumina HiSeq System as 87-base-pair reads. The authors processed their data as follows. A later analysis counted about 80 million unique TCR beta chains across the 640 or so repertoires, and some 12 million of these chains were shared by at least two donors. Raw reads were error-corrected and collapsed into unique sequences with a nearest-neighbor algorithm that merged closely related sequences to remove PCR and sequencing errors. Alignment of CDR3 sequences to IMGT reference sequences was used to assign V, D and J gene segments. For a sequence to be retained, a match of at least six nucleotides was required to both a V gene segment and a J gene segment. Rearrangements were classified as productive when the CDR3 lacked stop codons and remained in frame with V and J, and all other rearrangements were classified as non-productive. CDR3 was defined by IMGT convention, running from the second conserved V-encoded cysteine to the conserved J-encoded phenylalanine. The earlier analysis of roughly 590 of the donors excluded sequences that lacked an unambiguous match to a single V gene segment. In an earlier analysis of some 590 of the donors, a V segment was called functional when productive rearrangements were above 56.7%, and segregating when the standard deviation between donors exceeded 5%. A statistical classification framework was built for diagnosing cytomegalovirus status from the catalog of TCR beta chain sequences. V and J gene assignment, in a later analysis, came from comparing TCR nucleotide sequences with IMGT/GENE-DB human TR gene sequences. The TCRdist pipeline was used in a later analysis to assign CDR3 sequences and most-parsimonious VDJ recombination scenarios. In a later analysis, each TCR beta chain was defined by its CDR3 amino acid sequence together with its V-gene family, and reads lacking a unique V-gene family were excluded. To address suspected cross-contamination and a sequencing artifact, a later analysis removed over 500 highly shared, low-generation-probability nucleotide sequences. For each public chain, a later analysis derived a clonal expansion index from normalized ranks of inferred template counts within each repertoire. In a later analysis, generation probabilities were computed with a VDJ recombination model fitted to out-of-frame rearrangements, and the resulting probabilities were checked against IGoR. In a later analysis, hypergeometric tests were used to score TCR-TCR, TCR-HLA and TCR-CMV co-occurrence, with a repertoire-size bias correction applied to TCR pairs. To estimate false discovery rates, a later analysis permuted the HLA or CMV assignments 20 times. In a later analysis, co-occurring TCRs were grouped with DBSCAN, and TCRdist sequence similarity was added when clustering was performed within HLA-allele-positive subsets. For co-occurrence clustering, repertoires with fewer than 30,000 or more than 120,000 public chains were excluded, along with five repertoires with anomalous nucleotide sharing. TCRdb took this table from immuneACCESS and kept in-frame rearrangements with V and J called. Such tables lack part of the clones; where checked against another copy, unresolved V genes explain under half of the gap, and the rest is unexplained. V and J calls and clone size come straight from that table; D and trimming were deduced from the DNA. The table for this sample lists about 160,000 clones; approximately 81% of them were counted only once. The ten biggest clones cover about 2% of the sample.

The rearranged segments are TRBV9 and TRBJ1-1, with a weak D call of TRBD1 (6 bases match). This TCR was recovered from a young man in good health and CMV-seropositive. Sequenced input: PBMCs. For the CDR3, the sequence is CASSGRASGTLNTEAFF. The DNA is TGTGCCAGCAGCGGTCGTGCCTCCGGGACATTGAACACTGAAGCTTTCTTT.